The 5 T cell receptor beta chains reported below all come from one sample, sequenced in a study of prognosis after radiotherapy for stage I lung cancer. CDR3 of TCR beta was amplified from genomic DNA via a two-round multiplex PCR. Individual primers that were specific to each TRBV and TRBJ gene served in first-round PCR. TCRdb recomputed calls from the multiplex PCR reads with MiXCR, one row per CDR3 protein. This table has fewer than 35,000 distinct CDR3 sequences, less than 35% appearing once. The sequencing here drew on PBMCs, taken before or after stereotactic body radiation therapy (not recorded which). The receptor source for this set is a donor over 45 with non-small cell lung cancer.

In its sample, this clonotype was seen many times. The chain employs TRBV6-2 or TRBV6-3 and TRBJ1-5; D is unclear. V was pared by 5 bases and J by 6 bases, with 14 bases between. The CDR3 has 14 residues. Germline V gene data show CDR1 as MNHEY and CDR2 as SVGEGT. The CDR3 loop is CASSPSLRSQPQHF. The CDR3 nucleotides are TGTGCCAGCAGTCCCTCTCTCAGGAGTCAGCCCCAGCATTTT.

This clonotype has at least ten counts. This chain links TRBV30 with TRBJ2-7; D is unclear. CDR3 length: 12 residues. V was pared by 2 bases and J by 6 bases, with 11 bases between. Germline V gene lookup returns CDR1 GTSNPN and CDR2 SVGIG (reference sequence). CDR3 nucleotides: TGTGCCTGGAGTCCCCCTGGTCGCGAGCAGTACTTC. Its protein product is CAWSPPGREQYF.

This clonotype has ten or more counts. The J gene is TRBJ2-7, the V gene TRBV7-9; 13 positions agree with TRBD2. Germline V gene lookup returns CDR1 SEHNR and CDR2 FQNEAQ (reference sequence). V lost 11 bases, J lost 2 bases, and 6 bases stayed unmatched. CDR3 length: 14 amino acids. CDR3: CASGLAGVTYEQYF. CDR3 coding DNA: TGTGCCTCCGGACTAGCGGGAGTAACCTACGAGCAGTACTTC.

Regarding this clonotype: The junction departs from the called germline gene at one end, perhaps through a read error. This chain uses TRBV28 with TRBJ2-3, with D possibly TRBD2 on 6 matching bases. This CDR3 region has 14 residues. The germline gives CDR1 MDHEN, CDR2 SYDVKM. CDR3 in amino acids: CASSKRRGTDTQYF. For the CDR3, the DNA is TGTGCCAGCTCCAAGAGGCGGGGCACAGATACGCAGTACTTT.

CDR3 residues: CASSPDSGTGVEKLFF. The CDR3 coding sequence is TGCGCCAGCAGCCCCGACTCCGGGACTGGGGTTGAAAAACTGTTTTTT. The chain carries TRBV4-1 and TRBJ1-4; D possibly corresponds to TRBD1 (5 bases). The germline V gene has CDR1 MGHRA and CDR2 YSYEKL. Trimming removed 4 bases at V and 7 bases at J, with 19 bases between. This CDR3 comprises 16 residues.